The 19 T cell receptor beta chains given below trace back to one sample, sequenced in a study of blood T cell repertoires in COVID-19 (TCRdb year 2020). Library preparation used the immunoSEQ multiplex PCR assay. Here the immuneACCESS table is served through TCRdb, limited to in-frame sequences with V and J called. Missing clones are a known gap in these copies; in checked studies unresolved V genes cover under half, and the rest lacks a known reason. The table for this sample lists fewer than 85,000 clones; more than 65% of them were counted only once. The ten largest make up about 20% of the sample. The specimen sequenced was peripheral blood. These receptors were collected from a woman older than 75 with active or convalescent COVID-19.

CDR3 region: CASSPRGAEQYF. The CDR3 nucleotides read TGTGCCAGCTCACCACGCGGGGCAGAGCAGTACTTC. The chain employs TRBV18 and TRBJ2-7, with D perhaps TRBD2 (6 bases). CDR3 length: 12 residues. Trimming took 1 base from V and 7 from J, leaving 8 bases between them. Germline lookup yields CDR1 KGHSH and CDR2 LQKENI.

The chain employs TRBV6-1 and TRBJ1-5, with TRBD1 as a possible D gene (5 bases). Trimming shortened V by 2 bases and J by 6 bases, and 8 bases separated the two germline ends. This CDR3 spans 13 amino acids. The germline V gene encodes CDR1 MNHNS and CDR2 SASEGT. The CDR3 spells CASSELRAQPQHF. CDR3 in DNA: TGTGCCAGCAGTGAACTCAGGGCTCAGCCCCAGCATTTT.

This chain uses TRBV14 with TRBJ1-4; 7 bases line up with TRBD1. V lost 6 bases to trimming and J lost 5 bases; unmatched junction nucleotides: 9. CDR1 SGHDN and CDR2 FVKESK come from the germline V gene. The length of the CDR3 is 15 residues. The CDR3 protein is CASSQPQGSNEKLFF. In DNA form, the CDR3 reads TGTGCCAGCAGTCAGCCACAGGGGAGCAATGAAAAACTGTTTTTT.

The chain employs TRBV30 and TRBJ2-5; 7 nucleotides match TRBD1. The length of the CDR3 is 14 residues. With V trimmed by 0 bases and J by 5 bases, 6 bases remained unmatched. CDR1 is GTSNPN and CDR2 is SVGIG in the germline V gene (reference sequence). This chain's CDR3 is CAWSVRGGGETQYF. CDR3 in DNA: TGTGCCTGGAGTGTAAGAGGGGGCGGGGAGACCCAGTACTTC.

The chain is built from TRBV10-3 and TRBJ2-1; D perhaps matches TRBD2 (5 bases). Trimming took 3 bases from V and 2 from J, leaving 14 bases between them. Germline loops: CDR1 ENHRY, CDR2 SYGVKD. The CDR3 contains 16 residues. CDR3 protein: CAISDVGVVPYNEQFF. The DNA for the CDR3 is TGTGCCATCAGTGATGTCGGGGTAGTGCCCTACAATGAGCAGTTCTTC.

The chain has TRBV6-2 or TRBV6-3 and TRBJ2-3; 7 positions agree with TRBD1. The V and J ends lost 5 bases and 0 bases, in that order; junction bases with no gene match: 11. This CDR3 is built from 17 residues. Looked up from germline, CDR1 is MNHEY and CDR2 is SVGEGT. The CDR3 region has the DNA TGTGCCAGCAGTCCACAGGGGCAATACCCTAGCACAGATACGCAGTATTTT. Amino acids: CASSPQGQYPSTDTQYF.

This chain links TRBV6-6 with TRBJ1-1, with 10 bases fitting TRBD1. The CDR3 extends over 16 amino acids. V was pared by 7 bases and J by 2 bases, with 10 bases of the junction left unmatched. Germline V lookup: CDR1 MNHNY, CDR2 SVGAGI (reference sequence). The CDR3 protein is CASTQKGQGRNTEAFF. For the CDR3, the DNA is TGTGCCAGCACCCAAAAGGGACAGGGGAGAAACACTGAAGCTTTCTTT.

V and J are TRBV6-2 or TRBV6-3 and TRBJ2-3, with TRBD1 matching over 7 bases. Germline V gene sequence: CDR1 MNHEY, CDR2 SVGEGT. V gave up 6 bases and J gave up 6 bases; unmatched junction bases: 3. CDR3 length: 12 residues. CDR3 in amino acids: CASSPTGDTQYF. The DNA of the CDR3 is TGTGCCAGCAGCCCGACAGGGGATACGCAGTATTTT.

This chain uses TRBV12-3 or TRBV12-4 with TRBJ1-2, with 9 bases identical to TRBD1. The V segment lost 6 bases and the J segment 8 bases; nucleotides outside the gene matches: 7. CDR3 length equals 13 residues. CDR3 in DNA: TGTGCCAGCAGGGCTAGGGACAGGGTCGGCTACACCTTC. Its translation: CASRARDRVGYTF.

This clone has more than one count but fewer than ten. CDR3 in DNA: TGCAGCGTTGACACAGGTCTAGGGAACTATGGCTACACCTTC. It translates to CSVDTGLGNYGYTF. The chain has TRBV29-1 and TRBJ1-2; D might be TRBD1 (5 bases). The germline gives CDR1 SQVTM, CDR2 ANQGSEA. The CDR3 extends over 14 amino acids. V was pared by 3 bases and J by 2 bases, with 13 bases between.

The genes are TRBV15 and TRBJ2-6; D might be TRBD1 (5 bases). The CDR3 is 16 amino acids. CDR1 and CDR2 (germline): LNHNV, YYDKDF (reference sequence). The V end lost 2 bases, the J end lost 3 bases, and 11 bases lay between the germline ends. The CDR3: CATSRKGADGANVLTF. Written as DNA, the CDR3 is TGTGCCACCAGCAGAAAAGGGGCGGATGGGGCCAACGTCCTGACTTTC.

The gene calls are TRBV11-2 and TRBJ2-1; D gene ambiguous. Trimming stripped 2 bases from V and 6 bases from J, with 5 bases between. This CDR3 is built from 12 residues. CDR1 and CDR2 (germline): SGHAT, FQNNGV. DNA of the CDR3: TGTGCCAGCAGCTTAATAGCCAATGAGCAGTTCTTC. As protein: CASSLIANEQFF.

This clone has more than one count but fewer than ten. The gene calls are TRBV5-4 and TRBJ2-2; 8 bases agree with TRBD1. Germline trimming cut 9 bases from V and 4 bases from J; bases unmatched to any gene: 5. In germline, CDR1 is SGHNT, CDR2 YYREEE (reference sequence). This CDR3 has 13 residues. CDR3 DNA: TGTGCCATCTGGACAGGGACCACCGGGGAGCTGTTTTTT. Its translation: CAIWTGTTGELFF.

The genes are TRBV5-1 and TRBJ1-2, with D maybe TRBD1 (5 bases). The CDR3 runs to 12 residues. The V end lost 2 bases, the J end lost 3 bases, and 5 bases lay between the germline ends. The germline V gene encodes CDR1 SGHRS and CDR2 YFSETQ. The CDR3 nucleotides are TGCGCCAGCAGCTTAGGGGACTATGGCTACACCTTC. As protein: CASSLGDYGYTF.

The V gene is TRBV24-1, the J gene TRBJ2-5; D gene ambiguous. The V gene's germline CDR1 is KGHDR and CDR2 SFDVKD. Trimming removed 9 bases at V and 6 bases at J, with 10 bases between. The CDR3 runs to 11 residues. CDR3 in amino acids: CATSSGQTQYF. As DNA, the CDR3 is TGTGCCACCTCATCTGGCCAGACCCAGTACTTC.

V is TRBV28 and J is TRBJ2-1; 8 bases align to TRBD2. Per the germline V gene, CDR1 is MDHEN and CDR2 is SYDVKM. The CDR3 covers 12 residues. With V trimmed by 6 bases and J by 8 bases, 3 bases remained unmatched. The CDR3 region is CASSLAGDEQFF. The DNA for the CDR3 is TGTGCCAGCAGCCTAGCGGGCGATGAGCAGTTCTTC.

The gene calls are TRBV6-5 and TRBJ1-1, with TRBD1 matching over 7 bases. With 6 bases clipped from V and 5 bases from J, the junction kept 3 bases outside the gene matches. Germline V gives CDR1 MNHEY, CDR2 SVGAGI. CDR3 length: 12 residues. The CDR3 loop is CASSPGGTEAFF. The CDR3 coding sequence is TGTGCCAGCAGCCCAGGGGGTACTGAAGCTTTCTTT.

The chain employs TRBV5-1 and TRBJ2-3, with D possibly matching TRBD2 (6 bases). Germline-derived CDR1 and CDR2 are SGHRS and YFSETQ. Trimming took off 7 bases at V and 0 bases at J, with 15 bases between the two ends. This CDR3 spans 15 amino acids. CDR3 in amino acids: CASRVIAVSTDTQYF. In nucleotides, the CDR3 is TGCGCCAGCCGTGTAATAGCGGTTAGCACAGATACGCAGTATTTT.

This clone showed up just once. This chain uses TRBV2 with TRBJ2-1; TRBD1 is a possible D gene (5 bases). The CDR3 contains 15 residues. V gave up 0 bases and J gave up 1 base, with 7 bases separating them. CDR1 is SNHLY and CDR2 is FYNNEI in the germline V gene. The DNA for the CDR3 is TGTGCCAGCAGTGAAGCTAGGGGATCCTACAATGAGCAGTTCTTC. Translating it yields CASSEARGSYNEQFF.